This is a list of T cell receptor beta chains from one sample in a study of cytomegalovirus exposure and HLA in healthy donors. Sequenced by immunoSEQ multiplex PCR; TCRdb stores in-frame clones only, minus some. The table lists about 130,000 clones, approximately 71% of them singletons. Source material: PBMCs. Receptors originate from a woman aged 50 to 65 in good health and CMV-seronegative. Each CDR3 is given without its conserved first and last residue. Fields, in order: CDR3 length, J gene, V gene, CDR3 protein.

12 TRBJ2-1 TRBV5-1 ASSYGISYNEQF
11 TRBJ2-7 TRBV6-5 ASSEPFSYEQY
14 TRBJ2-5 TRBV19 ASSIGGVAYQETQY
12 TRBJ2-1 TRBV5-1 ASSSGQGYNEQF
11 TRBJ2-3 TRBV6-1 ASGSSGTDTQY
8 TRBJ1-1 TRBV20-1 SVTNTEAF
14 TRBJ2-7 TRBV1 TSSQDPRDRVYEQY
13 TRBJ2-1 TRBV27 ASSFRQGGYNEQF
15 TRBJ2-2 TRBV5-4 ASSLGGRGPNTGELF
17 TRBJ2-5 TRBV21-1 ASSKVPAEALWYQETQY
12 TRBJ2-1 TRBV7-9 ASSSQGGRNEQF
14 TRBJ2-3 TRBV27 ASTPRGRTGANTQY
10 TRBJ2-5 TRBV28 ASTSGQETQY
16 TRBJ2-6 TRBV7-3 ASSPLAGRISGANVLT
13 TRBJ2-1 TRBV30 AWSVGRGSVNEQF
13 TRBJ1-4 TRBV7-2 ASSFFGGPNEKLF
11 TRBJ2-5 TRBV19 ASKAGGGETQY